Below are 20 T cell receptor beta chains sequenced from a single sample in a study of blood T cell repertoires in COVID-19. Here immunoSEQ multiplex PCR was the method, and the copy in TCRdb shows in-frame clones only, minus some. The table has about 260,000 clones, about 88% seen once. The sequenced material came from PBMCs or T cells enriched from blood (not recorded which). Receptors were obtained from a woman between 50 and 59 years old who had recovered from COVID-19.

V gene TRBV28 combines with J gene TRBJ2-1; 7 nucleotides match TRBD2. V gave up 6 bases and J gave up 10 bases; unmatched junction bases: 12. This CDR3 region has 14 residues. Germline V lookup: CDR1 MDHEN, CDR2 SYDVKM. The CDR3 nucleotides read TGTGCCAGCAGGTCCACCGGGGAGGGAAAAGAGCAGTTCTTC. Residues: CASRSTGEGKEQFF.

The table lists this clone with a few counts. This chain connects TRBV7-8 to TRBJ2-7, with D hard to call. This CDR3 has 11 amino acids. In germline, CDR1 is SGHVS, CDR2 FQNEAQ. Deletions cut 5 bases from V and 5 bases from J, with 7 bases between. DNA for the CDR3: TGTGCCAGCAGCCATAGTGACGAGCAGTACTTC. Translation: CASSHSDEQYF.

This rearrangement joins TRBV18 to TRBJ1-4; the D gene is possibly TRBD1 (5 bases). V lost 3 bases and J lost 4, with 15 bases in between. The germline gives CDR1 KGHSH, CDR2 LQKENI. The CDR3 consists of 16 residues. The CDR3 region is CASSPVQRGYNEKLFF. CDR3 DNA sequence: TGTGCCAGCTCACCGGTTCAACGGGGGTATAATGAAAAACTGTTTTTT.

The genes are TRBV3-1 (or the pseudogene TRBV3-2) and TRBJ1-4, with D unresolved. The CDR3 length is 14 residues. Germline values: CDR1 LGHDT, CDR2 YNNKEL (reference sequence). V was shortened by 4 bases and J by 8 bases, with 14 bases between the two germline ends. The CDR3 protein is CASSPLLLDEKLFF. The CDR3 DNA sequence: TGTGCCAGCAGCCCCTTGCTCCTAGACGAAAAACTGTTTTTT.

This clone was seen many times. Other DNA sequences from this sample encode an identical CDR3 as well. J is TRBJ1-1 and V is TRBV6-2 or TRBV6-3; possibly TRBD1 for D (5 bases). V lost 5 bases, J lost 1 base, and 8 bases lay in between. The V gene's germline CDR1 is MNHEY and CDR2 SVGEGT. The length of the CDR3 is 13 residues. The CDR3 sequence: CASSGQSNTEAFF. Written as DNA, the CDR3 is TGTGCCAGCAGTGGACAATCGAACACTGAAGCTTTCTTT.

The chain couples TRBV12-2 to TRBJ2-1; TRBD2, the table's D call, was not compared with the DNA. TRBV12-2 is designated a pseudogene. CDR3 length: 16 residues. The CDR3 nucleotides read TGTGCAAGTCGCTTAGCACTAGCGGGAGAACAGGATGAGCAGTTCTTC. This codes for CASRLALAGEQDEQFF.

This sequence joins TRBV3-1 (or the pseudogene TRBV3-2) and TRBJ2-3, with TRBD2 as a possible D gene (6 bases). The V gene's germline CDR1 is LGHDT and CDR2 YNNKEL (reference sequence). Deletions cut 0 bases from V and 1 base from J, with 17 bases between. This CDR3 is built from 18 residues. In DNA form, the CDR3 reads TGTGCCAGCAGCCAAGATCGGGGGTGGGGCGAGGGCACAGATACGCAGTATTTT. Residues: CASSQDRGWGEGTDTQYF.

The chain carries TRBV2 and TRBJ1-1, with 9 bases fitting TRBD1. CDR3 length equals 14 residues. The V and J ends lost 6 bases and 10 bases, in that order; junction bases with no gene match: 12. Germline lookup yields CDR1 SNHLY and CDR2 FYNNEI. This CDR3 is CASRQTGQGSSAFF. Written as DNA, the CDR3 is TGTGCCAGCAGACAAACGGGACAGGGTTCTTCAGCTTTCTTT. The entire variable domain, with the rest obtained from reference TRBV2 and TRBJ1-1, is as follows: EPEVTQTPSHQVTQMGQEVILRCVPISNHLYFYWYRQILGQKVEFLVSFYNNEISEKSEIFDDQFSVERPDGSNFTLKIRSTKLEDSAMYFCASRQTGQGSSAFFGQGTRLTVV.

The chain links TRBV28 to TRBJ2-1; 7 bases match TRBD2. V lost 2 bases to trimming and J lost 6 bases; unmatched junction nucleotides: 7. CDR3 length: 15 residues. In germline, CDR1 is MDHEN, CDR2 SYDVKM. CDR3 bases: TGTGCCAGCAGTTTAGGCGGGGGATGGGGCAATGAGCAGTTCTTC. It is translated as CASSLGGGWGNEQFF.

This chain connects TRBV9 to TRBJ2-1, with TRBD2 identical over 7 bases. With 0 bases clipped from V and 4 bases from J, the junction kept 13 bases outside the gene matches. Per germline, CDR1 SGDLS and CDR2 YYNGEE. The CDR3 is made up of 18 amino acids. This CDR3 reads CASSVVPFGGSGYNEQFF. For the CDR3, the DNA is TGTGCCAGCAGCGTAGTCCCTTTTGGCGGGAGCGGTTACAATGAGCAGTTCTTC. The full variable domain, with the rest looked up from reference TRBV9 and TRBJ2-1, is DSGVTQTPKHLITATGQRVTLRCSPRSGDLSVYWYQQSLDQGLQFLIQYYNGEERAKGNILERFSAQQFPDLHSELNLSSLELGDSALYFCASSVVPFGGSGYNEQFFGPGTRLTVL.

This clone was recorded only once. The genes are TRBV11-2 and TRBJ2-7; 9 bases align to TRBD2. Unmatched junction bases numbered 13, after V lost 6 bases and J lost 4 bases. This CDR3 comprises 16 residues. CDR1 SGHAT and CDR2 FQNNGV come from the germline V gene. Here the CDR3 reads CASRKAFAGGGYEQYF. As DNA, the CDR3 is TGTGCCAGCAGAAAAGCCTTCGCGGGAGGGGGTTACGAGCAGTACTTC.

CDR3 in DNA: TGCAGTGCTAGAGATAACAGGGGAAACACCTTC. It specifies CSARDNRGNTF. V usage is TRBV20-1 and J usage is TRBJ1-2; 7 nucleotides align to TRBD1. Germline V gives CDR1 DFQATT, CDR2 SNEGSKA (reference sequence). This CDR3 contains 11 residues. The V gene end was trimmed by 0 bases and the J gene end by 12 bases; junction bases not matched to a gene: 4.

The chain recombines TRBV2 with TRBJ1-5, with a weak D call TRBD1 (6 bases). This CDR3 contains 14 residues. V shed 4 bases and J shed 0 bases, with 7 bases lying between them. Germline V gene lookup returns CDR1 SNHLY and CDR2 FYNNEI. Here the CDR3 reads CASSAGDSNQPQHF. The CDR3 DNA sequence: TGTGCCAGCAGTGCAGGGGATAGCAATCAGCCCCAGCATTTT.

V and J are TRBV28 and TRBJ2-7; TRBD1 matches 7 bases. V was pared by 3 bases and J by 1 base, with 15 bases of the junction left unmatched. This CDR3 region has 18 residues. Germline lookup yields CDR1 MDHEN and CDR2 SYDVKM. This CDR3 reads CASSLFLSLGQTSYEQYF. DNA of the CDR3: TGTGCCAGCAGTTTGTTTTTATCGTTGGGACAGACTTCCTACGAGCAGTACTTC.

This chain joins TRBV30 and TRBJ1-1, with 9 bases that match TRBD1. This CDR3 contains 11 residues. The J segment lost 10 bases and the V segment lost 2 bases, leaving 2 bases of the junction unmatched. In germline, CDR1 is GTSNPN, CDR2 SVGIG (reference sequence). In nucleotides, the CDR3 is TGTGCCTGGAGTAGACAGGGGGGAGCTTTCTTT. As protein: CAWSRQGGAFF.

This chain uses TRBV28 with TRBJ1-1, with D perhaps TRBD1 (6 bases). Germline assignment: CDR1 MDHEN and CDR2 SYDVKM. With 7 bases removed from V and 6 bases from J, the gap between germline ends came to 18 bases. The CDR3 extends over 14 amino acids. CDR3 bases: TGTGCCAGCATGGGTTGGGGGCCGATTTCTGAAGCTTTCTTT. Protein: CASMGWGPISEAFF.

The rearrangement links TRBV28 to TRBJ1-3, with D unresolved. Germline CDR1 reads MDHEN; CDR2 reads SYDVKM. The CDR3 runs 14 residues. Trimming shortened V by 4 bases and J by 0 bases, and 7 bases separated the two germline ends. The CDR3 reads CASSSTFSGNTIYF. CDR3 in DNA: TGTGCCAGCAGTTCGACTTTCTCTGGAAACACCATATATTTT. Combining the CDR3 with reference TRBV28 and TRBJ1-3 gives the whole variable domain DVKVTQSSRYLVKRTGEKVFLECVQDMDHENMFWYRQDPGLGLRLIYFSYDVKMKEKGDIPEGYSVSREKKERFSLILESASTNQTSMYLCASSSTFSGNTIYFGEGSWLTVV.

The chain couples TRBV19 to TRBJ2-2; TRBD2 agrees at 14 bases. CDR1 and CDR2 (germline): LNHDA, SQIVND (reference sequence). This CDR3 spans 17 amino acids. J gave up 5 bases and V 6 bases, and 8 bases lay outside the gene matches. The CDR3 DNA is TGTGCCAGTAGCCCGGGACTAGCGGGAGTATGGACCGGGGAGCTGTTTTTT. Translation: CASSPGLAGVWTGELFF.

The chain joins TRBV28 to TRBJ1-3; D may be TRBD1 (6 bases). The ends were cut back, 1 base at V and 6 bases at J, with 13 bases in the middle. This CDR3 comprises 15 residues. The germline gives CDR1 MDHEN, CDR2 SYDVKM. The CDR3 protein is CASSLLTGGQNTIYF. The CDR3 nucleotides are TGTGCCAGCAGTTTATTGACAGGTGGTCAAAACACCATATATTTT.

Comments on this clone: Other nucleotide sequences in the sample specify the same CDR3. V is TRBV7-2 and J is TRBJ2-3, with 11 bases that match TRBD2. The CDR3 consists of 16 residues. Germline loops: CDR1 SGHTA, CDR2 FQGNSA. The J segment lost 2 bases and the V segment lost 2 bases, leaving 3 bases of the junction unmatched. The CDR3 here is CASSLRLAGSTDTQYF. The CDR3 DNA reads TGTGCCAGCAGCTTACGACTAGCGGGATCCACAGATACGCAGTATTTT.